Below, 29 T cell receptor beta chains from the same sample are listed, as sequenced in a study of T cells after yellow fever vaccination. A single record per CDR3 protein comes from TCRdb applying MiXCR to the 5' RACE reads. The sample has some 350,000 distinct CDR3 sequences, roughly 11% seen once. Specimen: PBMCs, collected on the day of the first yellow fever vaccination. The receptors stem from a young man who received the YFV17D yellow fever vaccine.

This chain uses TRBV7-3 with TRBJ2-2, with D perhaps being TRBD1 or TRBD2 (6 bases each). This CDR3 region has 16 residues. Germline CDR1 is SGHTA and CDR2 is FQGTGA. Trimming took 0 bases from V and 7 from J, leaving 15 bases between them. CDR3 in DNA: TGTGCCAGCAGCTTAACTCTCGGGGGCGTAGGCGGGGAGCTGTTTTTT. Protein: CASSLTLGGVGGELFF.

This clonotype was picked up many times. The V call is TRBV10-3, the J call TRBJ2-3, with D perhaps TRBD1 or TRBD2 (5 bases each). The CDR3 runs 16 residues. Trimming pared 10 bases from V and 1 base from J, leaving 21 bases between. Looked up from germline, CDR1 is ENHRY and CDR2 is SYGVKD. CDR3 loop: CATTAGTLLGTDTQYF. CDR3 DNA sequence: TGTGCCACCACGGCCGGGACCCTACTGGGCACAGATACGCAGTATTTT.

The CDR3 is CASSQGQSTQHF. For the CDR3, the DNA is TGTGCCAGCAGTCAGGGACAGTCGACCCAGCATTTT. The rearrangement uses TRBV6-2 or TRBV6-3 and TRBJ1-5; 7 bases line up with TRBD1. The CDR3 loop spans 12 amino acids. V was pared by 5 bases and J by 11 bases, with 6 bases of the junction left unmatched. Germline CDR1 is MNHEY and CDR2 is SVGEGT.

This clonotype was counted between two and nine times. The chain is built from TRBV12-3 or TRBV12-4 and TRBJ2-4, with D maybe TRBD2 (5 bases). The CDR3 loop spans 11 amino acids. The ends were cut back, 7 bases at V and 6 bases at J, with 7 bases in the middle. As DNA, the CDR3 is TGTGCCAGCACCCGGGGAAACATTCAGTACTTC. It is translated as CASTRGNIQYF.

This clonotype appeared a few times. The J gene is TRBJ2-7, the V gene TRBV5-1; D perhaps matches TRBD2 (6 bases). V was cut by 0 bases and J by 2 bases, with 9 bases left in between. Per germline, CDR1 SGHRS and CDR2 YFSETQ. This CDR3 is 14 amino acids long. The CDR3 loop is CASSLETGAYEQYV. DNA for the CDR3: TGCGCCAGCAGCTTGGAAACGGGGGCCTACGAGCAGTACGTC.

V and J are TRBV20-1 and TRBJ2-2; no clear D. Germline CDR1 is DFQATT and CDR2 is SNEGSKA (reference sequence). V was clipped by 1 base and J by 6 bases, with 6 bases between them. The CDR3 contains 12 residues. The CDR3 nucleotides are TGCAGTGCTAGAGTAGAACCCGGGGAGCTGTTTTTT. The encoded protein is CSARVEPGELFF.

This chain links TRBV5-4 with TRBJ1-6; D gene uncertain. CDR1 is SGHNT and CDR2 is YYREEE in the germline V gene (reference sequence). Trimming pared 3 bases from V and 8 bases from J, leaving 9 bases between. CDR3 length: 13 residues. This CDR3 reads CASSSKADSPLHF. The CDR3 DNA sequence: TGTGCCAGCAGCTCGAAAGCTGATTCACCCCTCCACTTT.

The genes are TRBV5-1 and TRBJ2-7; the D call may be TRBD1 or TRBD2 (5 bases each). CDR1 SGHRS and CDR2 YFSETQ come from the germline V gene. V lost 4 bases and J 4 bases, leaving 18 bases between the germline ends. The CDR3 sequence is 15 residues long. The CDR3 spells CASSPWGKGSYEQYF. DNA of the CDR3: TGCGCCAGCAGCCCCTGGGGGAAAGGGTCATACGAGCAGTACTTC.

V usage is TRBV5-4 and J usage is TRBJ2-2; 8 nucleotides match TRBD2. V gave up 3 bases and J gave up 1 base; unmatched junction bases: 5. The CDR3 has 16 residues. CDR1 and CDR2 from the germline V gene are SGHNT and YYREEE (reference sequence). The CDR3 region has the DNA TGTGCCAGCAGCTCAATAGCGGGGAGGAACACCGGGGAGCTGTTTTTT. Its protein is CASSSIAGRNTGELFF.

This clonotype showed up just a few times. The chain recombines TRBV4-1 with TRBJ2-7; TRBD1 matches at 8 bases. Trimming cost V 4 bases and J 0 bases; bases outside gene matches: 5. CDR3 length equals 15 residues. CDR1 and CDR2 from the germline V gene are MGHRA and YSYEKL. In DNA, the CDR3 is TGCGCCAGCAGCCGCGGACAGGGCAGCTCCTACGAGCAGTACGTC. Protein: CASSRGQGSSYEQYV.

In this sample, this clonotype turned up many times. The rearrangement links TRBV14 to TRBJ2-7, with D possibly being TRBD1 (6 bases). CDR1 is SGHDN, CDR2 FVKESK, per germline. Trimming shortened V by 1 base and J by 4 bases, and 11 bases separated the two germline ends. There are 14 residues in the CDR3. CDR3 in amino acids: CASSQAGDGYEQYV. The CDR3 coding sequence is TGTGCCAGCAGCCAAGCAGGGGATGGGTACGAGCAGTACGTC.

This clonotype showed up just a few times. The chain has TRBV6-5 and TRBJ2-7; no clear D. The CDR3 loop spans 12 amino acids. Germline assignment: CDR1 MNHEY and CDR2 SVGAGI. Trimming removed 2 bases at V and 2 bases at J, with 4 bases between. The CDR3: CASSYPPYEQYF. CDR3 coding DNA: TGTGCCAGCAGTTACCCTCCCTACGAGCAGTACTTC.

The V gene is TRBV6-5, the J gene TRBJ2-3; D remains ambiguous. Germline lookup yields CDR1 MNHEY and CDR2 SVGAGI. The CDR3 extends over 16 amino acids. V was cut by 6 bases and J by 1 base, with 17 bases left in between. CDR3 in amino acids: CASRILGMLGTDTQYF. DNA for the CDR3: TGTGCCAGCAGAATCTTGGGTATGCTAGGCACAGATACGCAGTATTTT.

Turning to this clonotype: At one of its ends the junction is not consistent with the germline gene, which may arise from a read error. The gene calls are TRBV5-1 and TRBJ2-1, with TRBD1 identical over 11 bases. The germline gives CDR1 SGHRS, CDR2 YFSETQ. The CDR3 is 15 residues long. The DNA for the CDR3 is TGCGCCAGCAGCTCCCCGGGACAGGGGGTTAATGAGCTGTTCTTC. Amino acids: CASSSPGQGVNELFF.

There are many counts of this clonotype. This sequence joins TRBV4-2 and TRBJ2-2; D unclear. Trimming took 1 base from V and 0 from J, leaving 9 bases between them. The CDR3 consists of 16 residues. Germline V CDR1 and CDR2: LGHNA, YNFKEQ. The CDR3 DNA reads as TGTGCCAGCAGCCAAGTCGCGTATGCGAACACCGGGGAGCTGTTTTTT. It translates to CASSQVAYANTGELFF.

This clonotype was recorded a few times. This chain joins TRBV7-2 and TRBJ1-2; weak D call: TRBD1 (5 bases). The CDR3 is 15 amino acids. The germline V and J ends were trimmed by 4 bases and 5 bases, with 17 bases remaining between them. From germline, CDR1 is SGHTA and CDR2 FQGNSA. The CDR3, as DNA: TGTGCCAGCAGCTCAACGGGGGGATCTGGGTATGGCTACACCTTC. It specifies CASSSTGGSGYGYTF.

This clonotype was observed a few times. Here the CDR3 reads CASSVAGDLYNEQFF. CDR3 bases: TGTGCCAGCAGCGTAGCCGGGGATCTTTACAATGAGCAGTTCTTC. J is TRBJ2-1 and V is TRBV9; a weak D match, TRBD2 (5 bases). Germline V CDR1 and CDR2: SGDLS, YYNGEE. V dropped 0 bases and J dropped 4 bases, with 11 bases sitting between them. This CDR3 contains 15 residues.

In nucleotides, the CDR3 is TGCGCCAGCAGCTTGGACCTTGGCAATCAGCCCCAGCATTTT. Amino acid sequence: CASSLDLGNQPQHF. The chain uses TRBV5-1 and TRBJ1-5; no firm D call. Germline CDR1 reads SGHRS; CDR2 reads YFSETQ. Trimming pared 0 bases from V and 2 bases from J, leaving 6 bases between. The CDR3 has 14 amino acids. Full variable domain (remainder filled in from reference TRBV5-1 and TRBJ1-5): KAGVTQTPRYLIKTRGQQVTLSCSPISGHRSVSWYQQTPGQGLQFLFEYFSETQRNKGNFPGRFSGRQFSNSRSEMNVSTLELGDSALYLCASSLDLGNQPQHFGDGTRLSIL.

This clonotype was picked up a small number of times. The chain links TRBV7-3 to TRBJ2-5; 7 bases match TRBD2. Per germline, CDR1 SGHTA and CDR2 FQGTGA. The CDR3 consists of 13 residues. V shed 5 bases and J 9 bases; nucleotides not matched to a gene: 9. CDR3 DNA: TGTGCCAGCAGCGAGGGAGGGTCGAAGGCCCAGTACTTC. It codes for CASSEGGSKAQYF. Full variable domain (missing parts from reference TRBV7-3 and TRBJ2-5): GAGVSQTPSNKVTEKGKYVELRCDPISGHTALYWYRQSLGQGPEFLIYFQGTGAADDSGLPNDRFFAVRPEGSVSTLKIQRTERGDSAVYLCASSEGGSKAQYFGPGTRLLVL.

The table lists this clonotype with a few counts. The chain employs TRBV11-2 and TRBJ2-3; 11 bases map to TRBD1. The V and J ends lost 1 base and 2 bases, in that order; junction bases with no gene match: 14. The length of the CDR3 is 20 residues. CDR1 is SGHAT, CDR2 FQNNGV, per germline. The CDR3 loop reads CASSLGFSDRGPFPTDTQYF. CDR3 sequence (DNA): TGTGCCAGCAGCTTAGGGTTTTCGGACAGGGGGCCTTTCCCCACAGATACGCAGTATTTT.

This clonotype was found a few times. The chain is built from TRBV11-2 and TRBJ2-4, with D hard to call. The CDR3 is 15 residues long. Deletions cut 4 bases from V and 2 bases from J, with 12 bases between. Germline V gene data show CDR1 as SGHAT and CDR2 as FQNNGV. CDR3 DNA sequence: TGTGCCAGCAGCTACTTGGCAGCCTCCAAAAACATTCAGTACTTC. It encodes CASSYLAASKNIQYF. Full variable domain (remainder filled in from reference TRBV11-2 and TRBJ2-4): EAGVAQSPRYKIIEKRQSVAFWCNPISGHATLYWYQQILGQGPKLLIQFQNNGVVDDSQLPKDRFSAERLKGVDSTLKIQPAKLEDSAVYLCASSYLAASKNIQYFGAGTRLSVL.

In this sample, this clonotype turned up many times. This chain uses TRBV4-3 with TRBJ2-3; D uncertain. The CDR3 length is 12 residues. The ends were cut back, 5 bases at V and 4 bases at J, with 7 bases in the middle. CDR1 and CDR2 (germline): LGHNA, YSLEER. The CDR3 DNA reads as TGCGCCAGCAGCTCAGGCGCAGATACGCAGTATTTT. This encodes CASSSGADTQYF.

This clonotype was detected only a few times. The chain combines TRBV3-1 with TRBJ2-7; TRBD2 matches at 7 bases. Per the germline V gene, CDR1 is LGHDT and CDR2 is YNNKEL (reference sequence). Trimming cost V 4 bases and J 5 bases; bases outside gene matches: 8. CDR3 length: 14 residues. As DNA, the CDR3 is TGTGCCAGCAGCCGGAAAGCGGGGTCGGACGAGCAGTACTTC. This gives the protein CASSRKAGSDEQYF.

This clonotype was seen a handful of times. V usage is TRBV7-9 and J usage is TRBJ1-5; TRBD1 matches 8 bases. Germline V gene sequence: CDR1 SEHNR, CDR2 FQNEAQ (reference sequence). CDR3 size: 15 residues. Losses at the gene ends were 1 base for V and 7 bases for J; bases not matched to a gene: 6. CDR3 nucleotide sequence: TGTGCCAGCAGCTTAGTCCAGGGGGCTGAACAGCCCCAGCATTTT. It specifies CASSLVQGAEQPQHF.

The chain combines TRBV5-8 with TRBJ1-5; D might be TRBD1 (5 bases). The length of the CDR3 is 14 residues. Germline assignment: CDR1 SGHTS and CDR2 YDEGEE. V was clipped by 0 bases and J by 4 bases, with 8 bases between them. The CDR3 DNA follows: TGTGCCAGCAGCTTGGAGTGGGGGAATCAGCCCCAGCATTTT. It specifies CASSLEWGNQPQHF.

This clonotype was observed a single time. J is TRBJ2-3 and V is TRBV4-2, with 7 bases lining up with TRBD2. Germline V gene sequence: CDR1 LGHNA, CDR2 YNFKEQ. The CDR3 is 16 residues long. V lost 0 bases and J lost 3; bases outside the gene matches: 6. In DNA, the CDR3 is TGTGCCAGCAGCCAAGAGGGGGGGGAGTGGACAGATACGCAGTATTTT. It yields the protein CASSQEGGEWTDTQYF.

This clonotype was recorded a few times. This chain links TRBV4-3 with TRBJ2-2; 9 positions agree with TRBD1. The CDR3 runs 16 residues. Trimming removed 0 bases from V and 5 bases from J; junction bases left unmatched: 4. The germline V gene has CDR1 LGHNA and CDR2 YSLEER. The CDR3 DNA reads TGCGCCAGCAGCCAAGATCTGGGACAGGGAACCGGGGAGCTGTTTTTT. Amino acid sequence: CASSQDLGQGTGELFF.

Many counts were recorded for this clonotype. The gene calls are TRBV3-1 and TRBJ1-1; D call uncertain. Germline V gene data show CDR1 as LGHDT and CDR2 as YNNKEL (reference sequence). CDR3 length: 11 residues. V was trimmed by 6 bases and J by 6 bases, leaving 8 bases between them. The CDR3 nucleotides are TGTGCCAGCAGGGGTGGGCCTGAAGCTTTCTTT. Translation gives CASRGGPEAFF.

This clonotype came up many times. The V call is TRBV4-2, the J call TRBJ2-2, with 9 bases aligning to TRBD1. CDR1 and CDR2 (germline): LGHNA, YNFKEQ. J gave up 3 bases and V 1 base, and 0 bases lay outside the gene matches. CDR3 length equals 15 residues. CDR3 in amino acids: CASSQGQGDTGELFF. For the CDR3, the DNA is TGTGCCAGCAGCCAAGGACAGGGGGACACCGGGGAGCTGTTTTTT.